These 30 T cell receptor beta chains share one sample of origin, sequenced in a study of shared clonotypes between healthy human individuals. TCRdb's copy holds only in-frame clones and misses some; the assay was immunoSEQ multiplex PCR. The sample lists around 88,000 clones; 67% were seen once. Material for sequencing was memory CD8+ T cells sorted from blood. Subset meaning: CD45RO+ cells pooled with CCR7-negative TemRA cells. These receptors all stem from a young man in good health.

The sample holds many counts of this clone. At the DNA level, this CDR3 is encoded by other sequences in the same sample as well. CDR3 amino acids: CASSQAPSGSTDTQYF. In DNA, the CDR3 is TGCGCCAGCAGCCAAGCACCTAGCGGGAGCACAGATACGCAGTATTTT. This sequence joins TRBV4-3 and TRBJ2-3, with 8 bases aligning to TRBD2. Germline lookup yields CDR1 LGHNA and CDR2 YSLEER. The CDR3 contains 16 residues. V lost 1 base, J lost 0 bases, and 3 bases stayed unmatched.

The CDR3 bases are TGTGCCAGAAGCTTGATTAGCGGGAGGGCCTACAATGAGCAGTTCTTC. Encoded protein: CARSLISGRAYNEQFF. This chain links TRBV5-3 with TRBJ2-1, with 11 bases lining up with TRBD2. TRBV5-3 is identified as an open reading frame with a role that is uncertain. This CDR3 is built from 16 residues. The J segment lost 2 bases and the V segment lost 1 base, leaving 2 bases of the junction unmatched.

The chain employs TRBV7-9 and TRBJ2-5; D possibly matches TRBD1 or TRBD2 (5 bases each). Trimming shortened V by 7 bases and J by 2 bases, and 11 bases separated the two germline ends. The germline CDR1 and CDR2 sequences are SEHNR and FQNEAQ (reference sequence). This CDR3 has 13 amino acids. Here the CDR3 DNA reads TGTGCCAGCAAGATGGGGGAACAAGAGACCCAGTACTTC. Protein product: CASKMGEQETQYF.

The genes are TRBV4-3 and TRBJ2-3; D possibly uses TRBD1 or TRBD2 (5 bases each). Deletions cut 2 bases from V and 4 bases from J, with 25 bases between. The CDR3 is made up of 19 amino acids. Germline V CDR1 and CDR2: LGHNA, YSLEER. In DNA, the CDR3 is TGCGCCAGCAGCCAAAGAAGGCTGCCGATGGGGGAGTCGGCAGATACGCAGTATTTT. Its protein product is CASSQRRLPMGESADTQYF.

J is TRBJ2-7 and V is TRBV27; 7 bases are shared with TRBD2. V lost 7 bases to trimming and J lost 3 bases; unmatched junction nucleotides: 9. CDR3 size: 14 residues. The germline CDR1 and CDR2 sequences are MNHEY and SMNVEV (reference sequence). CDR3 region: CASKGVSGVYEQYF. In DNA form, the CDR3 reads TGTGCCAGCAAGGGTGTGAGCGGGGTCTACGAGCAGTACTTC.

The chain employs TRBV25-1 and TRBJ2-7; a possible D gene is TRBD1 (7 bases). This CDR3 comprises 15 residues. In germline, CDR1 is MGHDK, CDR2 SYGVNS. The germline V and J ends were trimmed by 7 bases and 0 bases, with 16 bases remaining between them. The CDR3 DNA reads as TGTGCCAGCACCAGATCAGGGGGGAGCTCCTACGAGCAGTACTTC. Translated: CASTRSGGSSYEQYF.

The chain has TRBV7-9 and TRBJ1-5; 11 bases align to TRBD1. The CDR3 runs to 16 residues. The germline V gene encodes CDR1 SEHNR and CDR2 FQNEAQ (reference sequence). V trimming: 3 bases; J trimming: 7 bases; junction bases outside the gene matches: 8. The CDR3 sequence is CASSLGTGGGNQPQHF. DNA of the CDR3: TGTGCCAGCAGCTTGGGGACAGGGGGAGGGAACCAGCCCCAGCATTTT.

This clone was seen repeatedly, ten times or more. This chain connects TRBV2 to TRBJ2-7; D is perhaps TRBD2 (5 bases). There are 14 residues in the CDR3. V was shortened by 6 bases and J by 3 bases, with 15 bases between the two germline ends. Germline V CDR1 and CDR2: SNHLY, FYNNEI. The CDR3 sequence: CASSELGPDYEQYF. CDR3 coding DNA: TGTGCCAGCAGCGAACTAGGACCAGACTACGAGCAGTACTTC.

The CDR3 nucleotides read TGCGCCAGCAGCCAAGTATGGGGGGTTCGACAGCCCCAGCATTTT. The encoded protein is CASSQVWGVRQPQHF. V and J are TRBV4-1 and TRBJ1-5; TRBD1 might be the D (5 bases). The CDR3 runs to 15 residues. V was cut by 1 base and J by 7 bases, with 14 bases left in between. Germline V gene lookup returns CDR1 MGHRA and CDR2 YSYEKL.

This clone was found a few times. Here the CDR3 DNA reads TGTGCCAGCAGCGTACAAGGGAACTACAATGAGCAGTTCTTC. It codes for CASSVQGNYNEQFF. The chain carries TRBV9 and TRBJ2-1; D is undetermined. Germline CDR1 reads SGDLS; CDR2 reads YYNGEE. This CDR3 comprises 14 residues. Trimming shortened V by 1 base and J by 3 bases, and 8 bases separated the two germline ends.

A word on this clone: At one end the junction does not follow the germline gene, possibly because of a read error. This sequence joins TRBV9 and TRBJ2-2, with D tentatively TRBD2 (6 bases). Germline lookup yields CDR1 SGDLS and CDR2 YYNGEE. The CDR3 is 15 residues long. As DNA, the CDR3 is TGTGTCAGCAGCATGGGGGGACTGAACACCGGGGAGCTGTTTTTT. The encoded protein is CVSSMGGLNTGELFF.

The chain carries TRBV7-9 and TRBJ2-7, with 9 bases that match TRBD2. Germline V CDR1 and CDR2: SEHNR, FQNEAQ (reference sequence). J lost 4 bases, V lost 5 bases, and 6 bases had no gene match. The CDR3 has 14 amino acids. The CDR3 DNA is TGTGCCAGCAGCCCCCCAGCGGGAGGATACGAGCAGTACTTC. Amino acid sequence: CASSPPAGGYEQYF.

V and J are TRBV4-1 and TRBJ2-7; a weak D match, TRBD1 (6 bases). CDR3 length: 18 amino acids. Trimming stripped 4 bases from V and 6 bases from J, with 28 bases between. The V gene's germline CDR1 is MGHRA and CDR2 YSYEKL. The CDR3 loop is CASSLSWTAEYLSREQYF. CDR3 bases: TGCGCCAGCAGCCTATCCTGGACAGCAGAATATTTATCGCGCGAGCAGTACTTC.

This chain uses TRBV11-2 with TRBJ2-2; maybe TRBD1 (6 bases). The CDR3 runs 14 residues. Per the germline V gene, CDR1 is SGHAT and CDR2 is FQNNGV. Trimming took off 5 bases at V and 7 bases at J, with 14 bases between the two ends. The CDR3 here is CASSLRQVIGELFF. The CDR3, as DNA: TGTGCCAGCAGCCTACGACAGGTTATCGGGGAGCTGTTTTTT. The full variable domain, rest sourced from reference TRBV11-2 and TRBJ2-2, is EAGVAQSPRYKIIEKRQSVAFWCNPISGHATLYWYQQILGQGPKLLIQFQNNGVVDDSQLPKDRFSAERLKGVDSTLKIQPAKLEDSAVYLCASSLRQVIGELFFGEGSRLTVL.

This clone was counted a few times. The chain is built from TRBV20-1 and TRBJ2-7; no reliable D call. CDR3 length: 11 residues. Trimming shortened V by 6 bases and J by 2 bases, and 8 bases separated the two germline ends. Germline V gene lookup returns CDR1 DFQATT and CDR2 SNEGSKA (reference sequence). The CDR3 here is CSAGKAYEQYF. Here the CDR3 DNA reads TGCAGTGCCGGTAAGGCCTACGAGCAGTACTTC.

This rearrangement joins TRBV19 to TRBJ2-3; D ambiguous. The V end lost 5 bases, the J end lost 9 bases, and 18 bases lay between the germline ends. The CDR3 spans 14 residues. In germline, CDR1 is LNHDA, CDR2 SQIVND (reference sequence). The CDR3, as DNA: TGTGCCAGTAGTTTCCGGTCCGACCGACGGACGCAGTATTTT. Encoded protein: CASSFRSDRRTQYF. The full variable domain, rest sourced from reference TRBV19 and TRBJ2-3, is DGGITQSPKYLFRKEGQNVTLSCEQNLNHDAMYWYRQDPGQGLRLIYYSQIVNDFQKGDIAEGYSVSREKKESFPLTVTSAQKNPTAFYLCASSFRSDRRTQYFGPGTRLTVL.

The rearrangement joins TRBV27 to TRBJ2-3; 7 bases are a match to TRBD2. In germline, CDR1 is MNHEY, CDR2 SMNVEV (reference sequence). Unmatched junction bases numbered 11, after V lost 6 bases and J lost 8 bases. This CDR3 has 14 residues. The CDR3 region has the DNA TGTGCCAGCAGGGGACTAAACGGCCGGGGTACGCAGTATTTT. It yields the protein CASRGLNGRGTQYF.

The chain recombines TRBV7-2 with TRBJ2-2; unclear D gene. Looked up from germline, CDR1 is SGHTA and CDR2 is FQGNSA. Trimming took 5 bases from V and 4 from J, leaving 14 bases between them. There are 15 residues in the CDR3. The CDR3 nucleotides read TGTGCCAGCAGCACCCGTAACCGAGGCACCGGGGAGCTGTTTTTT. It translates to CASSTRNRGTGELFF.

Here the CDR3 DNA reads TGTGCCAGCAGCCGACCTCGGCGAGGGACCTACACAGATACGCAGTATTTT. Translated: CASSRPRRGTYTDTQYF. The V call is TRBV7-3, the J call TRBJ2-3, with D perhaps given as TRBD1 or TRBD2 (5 bases each). The CDR3 spans 17 residues. Trimming cost V 5 bases and J 2 bases, with 20 bases left between them. In germline, CDR1 is SGHTA, CDR2 FQGTGA.

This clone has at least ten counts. CDR3 nucleotides: TGTGCCAGCAGTGAGCTGCACAGTAAAATGAACACTGAAGCTTTCTTT. Translation: CASSELHSKMNTEAFF. The rearrangement uses TRBV6-4 and TRBJ1-1; no firm D call. Germline-derived CDR1 and CDR2 are MRHNA and SNTAGT. This CDR3 comprises 16 residues. V was trimmed by 3 bases and J by 0 bases, leaving 14 bases between them.

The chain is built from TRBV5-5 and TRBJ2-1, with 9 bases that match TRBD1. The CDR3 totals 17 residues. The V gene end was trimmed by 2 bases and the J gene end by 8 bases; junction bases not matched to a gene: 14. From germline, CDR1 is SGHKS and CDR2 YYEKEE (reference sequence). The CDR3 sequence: CASSFNPGTGFLDEQFF. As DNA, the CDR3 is TGTGCCAGCAGCTTCAACCCCGGGACAGGGTTTTTGGATGAGCAGTTCTTC.

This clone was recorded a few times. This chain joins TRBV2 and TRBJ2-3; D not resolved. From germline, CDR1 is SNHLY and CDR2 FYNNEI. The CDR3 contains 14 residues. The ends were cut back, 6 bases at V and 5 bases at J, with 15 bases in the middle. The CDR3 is CASRVGVAEDTQYF. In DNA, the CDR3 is TGTGCCAGCAGGGTTGGCGTAGCCGAAGATACGCAGTATTTT.

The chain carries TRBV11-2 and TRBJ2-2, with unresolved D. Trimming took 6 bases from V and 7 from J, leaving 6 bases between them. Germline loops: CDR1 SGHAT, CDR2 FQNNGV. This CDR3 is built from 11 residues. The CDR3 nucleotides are TGTGCCAGCAGAGTTGGCGGGGAGCTGTTTTTT. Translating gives CASRVGGELFF.

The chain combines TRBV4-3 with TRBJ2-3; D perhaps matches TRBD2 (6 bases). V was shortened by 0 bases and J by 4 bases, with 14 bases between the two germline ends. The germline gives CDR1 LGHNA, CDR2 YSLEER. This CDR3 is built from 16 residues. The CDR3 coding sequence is TGCGCCAGCAGCCAAGATTACGGGGGTGGGTCAGATACGCAGTATTTT. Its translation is CASSQDYGGGSDTQYF.

The CDR3 sequence is CASSPGGVGYGYTF. The CDR3 DNA sequence: TGTGCCAGCAGCCCAGGTGGGGTTGGGTATGGCTACACCTTC. This chain joins TRBV7-8 and TRBJ1-2; D gene ambiguous. Looked up from germline, CDR1 is SGHVS and CDR2 is FQNEAQ. Trimming cost V 5 bases and J 5 bases, with 15 bases left between them. The CDR3 totals 14 residues.

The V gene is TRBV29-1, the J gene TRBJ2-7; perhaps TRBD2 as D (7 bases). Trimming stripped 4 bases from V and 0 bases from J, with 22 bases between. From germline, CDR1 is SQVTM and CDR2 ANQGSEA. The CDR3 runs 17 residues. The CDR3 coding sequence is TGCAGCGTTGGAGGGGGTACGCGGGGGCAAAGCTCCTACGAGCAGTACTTC. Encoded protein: CSVGGGTRGQSSYEQYF.

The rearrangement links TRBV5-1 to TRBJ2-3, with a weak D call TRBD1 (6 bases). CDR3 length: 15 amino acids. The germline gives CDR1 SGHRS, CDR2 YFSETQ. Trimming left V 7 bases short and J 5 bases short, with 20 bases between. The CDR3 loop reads CASANRVFKVDTQYF. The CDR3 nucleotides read TGCGCCAGCGCTAACAGGGTCTTTAAGGTAGATACGCAGTATTTT.

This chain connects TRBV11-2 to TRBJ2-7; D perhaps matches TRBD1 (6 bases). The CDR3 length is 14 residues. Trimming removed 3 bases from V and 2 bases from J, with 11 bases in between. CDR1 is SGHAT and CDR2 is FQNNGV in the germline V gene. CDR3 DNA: TGTGCCAGCAGCTTTGGGACATCCGCCTACGAGCAGTACTTC. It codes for CASSFGTSAYEQYF.

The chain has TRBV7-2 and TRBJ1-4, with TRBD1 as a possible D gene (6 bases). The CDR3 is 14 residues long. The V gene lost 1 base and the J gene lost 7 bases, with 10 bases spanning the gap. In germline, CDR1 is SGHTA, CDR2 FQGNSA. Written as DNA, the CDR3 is TGTGCCAGCAGCTTAGAACAGGGTTTTGAAAAACTGTTTTTT. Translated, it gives CASSLEQGFEKLFF.

Here the CDR3 reads CASRLRTGGRGTDTQYF. CDR3 DNA sequence: TGCGCCAGTCGGTTAAGGACAGGGGGAAGGGGCACAGATACGCAGTATTTT. The chain links TRBV10-1 to TRBJ2-3; 10 bases are shared with TRBD1. CDR1 WNHNN and CDR2 SYGVQD come from the germline V gene (reference sequence). The CDR3 sequence is 17 residues long. Trimming took 9 bases from V and 1 from J; bases not matched to a gene: 13.